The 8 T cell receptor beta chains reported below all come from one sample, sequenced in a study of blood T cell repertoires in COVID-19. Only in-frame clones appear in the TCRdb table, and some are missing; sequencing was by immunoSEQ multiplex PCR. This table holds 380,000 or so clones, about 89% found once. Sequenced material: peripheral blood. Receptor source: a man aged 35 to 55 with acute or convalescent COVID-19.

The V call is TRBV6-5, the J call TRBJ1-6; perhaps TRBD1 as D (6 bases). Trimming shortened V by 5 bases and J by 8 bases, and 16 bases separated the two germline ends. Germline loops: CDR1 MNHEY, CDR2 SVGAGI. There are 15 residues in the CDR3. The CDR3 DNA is TGTGCCAGCAGTCCGCGGGGGGGCTCTGATTCACCCCTCCACTTT. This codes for CASSPRGGSDSPLHF.

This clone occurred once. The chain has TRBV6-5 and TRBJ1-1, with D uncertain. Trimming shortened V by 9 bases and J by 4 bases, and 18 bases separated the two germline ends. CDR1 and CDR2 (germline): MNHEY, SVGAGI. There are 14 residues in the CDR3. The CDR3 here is CASSATGQTTEAFF. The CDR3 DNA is TGTGCCAGTTCCGCCACTGGGCAGACCACTGAAGCTTTCTTT.

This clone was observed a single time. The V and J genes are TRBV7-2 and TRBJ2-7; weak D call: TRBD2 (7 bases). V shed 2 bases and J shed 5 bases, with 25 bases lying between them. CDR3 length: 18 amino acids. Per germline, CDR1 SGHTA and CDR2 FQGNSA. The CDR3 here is CASSLNRIGPGGGHEQYF. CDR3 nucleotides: TGTGCCAGCAGCTTAAACAGAATTGGCCCGGGGGGCGGCCACGAGCAGTACTTC.

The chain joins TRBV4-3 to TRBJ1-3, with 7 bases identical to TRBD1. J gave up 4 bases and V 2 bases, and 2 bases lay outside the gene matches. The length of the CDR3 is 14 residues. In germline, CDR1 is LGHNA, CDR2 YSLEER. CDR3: CASSQKTGGNTIYF. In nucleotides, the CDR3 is TGCGCCAGCAGCCAAAAGACAGGGGGAAACACCATATATTTT.

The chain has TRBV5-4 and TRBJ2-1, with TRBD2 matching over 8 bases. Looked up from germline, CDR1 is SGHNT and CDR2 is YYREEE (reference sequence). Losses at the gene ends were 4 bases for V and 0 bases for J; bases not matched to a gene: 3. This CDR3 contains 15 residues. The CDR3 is CASSARGGSYNEQFF. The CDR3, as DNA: TGTGCCAGCAGCGCCCGGGGGGGCTCCTACAATGAGCAGTTCTTC.

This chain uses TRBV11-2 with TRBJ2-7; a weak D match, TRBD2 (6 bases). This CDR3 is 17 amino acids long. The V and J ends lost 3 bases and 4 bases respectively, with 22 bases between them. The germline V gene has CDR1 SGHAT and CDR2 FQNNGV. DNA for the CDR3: TGTGCCAGCAGCTTCGGGAGTGGGTTCGAGACTCTGTACGAGCAGTACTTC. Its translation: CASSFGSGFETLYEQYF.

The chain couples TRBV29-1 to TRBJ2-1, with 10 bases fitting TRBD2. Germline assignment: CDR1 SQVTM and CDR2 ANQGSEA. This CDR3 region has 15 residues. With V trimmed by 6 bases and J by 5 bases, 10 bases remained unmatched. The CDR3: CSVDRASGGHNEQFF. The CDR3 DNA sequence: TGCAGCGTGGACCGAGCTAGCGGGGGACACAATGAGCAGTTCTTC.

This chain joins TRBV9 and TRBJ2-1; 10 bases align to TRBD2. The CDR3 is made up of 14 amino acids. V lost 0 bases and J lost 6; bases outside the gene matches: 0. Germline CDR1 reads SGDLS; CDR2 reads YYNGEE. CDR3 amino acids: CASSVASGSNEQFF. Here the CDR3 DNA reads TGTGCCAGCAGCGTAGCTAGCGGGAGCAATGAGCAGTTCTTC.